This T cell receptor (beta chain) came from a study of blood T cell repertoires in COVID-19. Study-level background: Researchers got acute and convalescent COVID-19 samples from the United States, Italy and Spain. In each case, the material was cDNA or gDNA derived from T cells, B-cell-depleted T cells, or PBMCs.

This clone has only a few counts. How the authors handled the data: For nucleated cells, counts were estimated from reference gene primer amplification. The repertoire was sequenced with immunoSEQ multiplex PCR; TCRdb's copy has only in-frame clones and lacks some. V and J calls and clone size come straight from that table; D and trimming were deduced from the DNA. The data contain a few hundred thousand clones, roughly nine tenths of them singletons. The length of the CDR3 is 16 residues. The V and J ends lost 1 base and 5 bases respectively, with 14 bases between them. Germline assignment: CDR1 SGHAT and CDR2 FQNNGV.

The clonotype was recovered from a man aged 55 to 69 who had recovered from COVID-19. Sequencing was done on a sample of peripheral blood. The rearrangement joins TRBV11-2 to TRBJ2-2; D might be TRBD2 (5 bases). CDR3 nucleotide sequence: TGTGCCAGCAGCTTAGTCGGAGGATTTAAGACCGGGGAGCTGTTTTTT. It translates to CASSLVGGFKTGELFF.